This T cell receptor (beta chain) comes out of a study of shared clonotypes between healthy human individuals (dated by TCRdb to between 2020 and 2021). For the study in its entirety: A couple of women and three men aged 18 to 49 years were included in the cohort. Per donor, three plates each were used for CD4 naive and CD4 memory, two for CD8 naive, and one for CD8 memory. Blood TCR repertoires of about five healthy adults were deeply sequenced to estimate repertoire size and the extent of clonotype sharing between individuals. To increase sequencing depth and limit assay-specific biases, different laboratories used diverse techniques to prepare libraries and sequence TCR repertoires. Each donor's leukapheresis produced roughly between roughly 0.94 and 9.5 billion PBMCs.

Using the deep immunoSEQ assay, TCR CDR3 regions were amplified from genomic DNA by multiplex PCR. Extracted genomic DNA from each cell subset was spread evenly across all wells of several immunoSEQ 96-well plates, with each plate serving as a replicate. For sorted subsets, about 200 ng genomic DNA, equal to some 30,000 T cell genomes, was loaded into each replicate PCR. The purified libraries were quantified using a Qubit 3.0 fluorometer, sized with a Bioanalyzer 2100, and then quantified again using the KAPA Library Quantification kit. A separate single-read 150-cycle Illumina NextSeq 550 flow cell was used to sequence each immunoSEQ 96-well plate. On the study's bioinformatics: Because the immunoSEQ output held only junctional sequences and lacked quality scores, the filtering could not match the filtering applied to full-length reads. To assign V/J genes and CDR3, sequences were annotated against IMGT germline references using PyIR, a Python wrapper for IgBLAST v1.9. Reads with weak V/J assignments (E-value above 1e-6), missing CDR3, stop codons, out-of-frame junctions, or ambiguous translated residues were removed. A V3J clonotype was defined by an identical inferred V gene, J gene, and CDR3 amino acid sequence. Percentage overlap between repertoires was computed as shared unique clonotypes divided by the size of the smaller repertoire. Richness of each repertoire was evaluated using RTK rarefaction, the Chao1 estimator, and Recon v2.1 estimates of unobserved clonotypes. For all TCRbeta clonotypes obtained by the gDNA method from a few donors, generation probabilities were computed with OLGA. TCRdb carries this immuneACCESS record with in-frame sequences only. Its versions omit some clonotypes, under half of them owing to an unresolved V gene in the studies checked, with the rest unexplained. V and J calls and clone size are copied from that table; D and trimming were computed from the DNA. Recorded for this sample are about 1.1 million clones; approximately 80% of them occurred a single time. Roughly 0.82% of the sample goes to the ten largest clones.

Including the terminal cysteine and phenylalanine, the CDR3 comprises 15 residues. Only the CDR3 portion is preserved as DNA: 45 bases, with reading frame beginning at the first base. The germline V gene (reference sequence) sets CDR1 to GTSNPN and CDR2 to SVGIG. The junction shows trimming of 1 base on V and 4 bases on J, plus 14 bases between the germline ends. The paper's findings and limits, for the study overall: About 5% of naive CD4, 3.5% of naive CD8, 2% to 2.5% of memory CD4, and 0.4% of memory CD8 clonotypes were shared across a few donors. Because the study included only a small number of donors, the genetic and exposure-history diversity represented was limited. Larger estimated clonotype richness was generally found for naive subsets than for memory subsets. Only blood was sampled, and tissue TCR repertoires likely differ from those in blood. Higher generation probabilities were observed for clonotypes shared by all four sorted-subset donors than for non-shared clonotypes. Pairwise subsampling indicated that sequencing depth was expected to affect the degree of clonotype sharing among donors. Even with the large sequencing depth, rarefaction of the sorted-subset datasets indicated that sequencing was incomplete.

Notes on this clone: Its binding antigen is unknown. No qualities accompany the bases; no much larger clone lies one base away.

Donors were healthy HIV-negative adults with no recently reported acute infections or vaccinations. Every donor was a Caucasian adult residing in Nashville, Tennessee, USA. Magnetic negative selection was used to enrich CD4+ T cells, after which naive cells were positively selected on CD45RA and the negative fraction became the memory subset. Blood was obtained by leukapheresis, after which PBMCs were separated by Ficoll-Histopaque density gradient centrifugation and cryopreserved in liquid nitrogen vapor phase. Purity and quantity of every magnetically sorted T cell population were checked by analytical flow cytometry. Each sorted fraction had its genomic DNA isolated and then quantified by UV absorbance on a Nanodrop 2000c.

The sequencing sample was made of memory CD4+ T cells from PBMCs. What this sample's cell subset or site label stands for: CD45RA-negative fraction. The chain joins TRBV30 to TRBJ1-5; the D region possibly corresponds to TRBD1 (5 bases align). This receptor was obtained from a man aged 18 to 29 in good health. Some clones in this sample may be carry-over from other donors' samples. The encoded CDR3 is CAWSGVGGNNQPQHF. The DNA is TGTGCCTGGAGTGGGGTCGGGGGGAATAATCAGCCCCAGCATTTT.